This T cell receptor beta chain was sequenced during a study of T cell repertoires in cytomegalovirus infection. The overall study: A matching HLA type, together with CMV infection, was signaled by public TCR beta signatures.

TCRdb reprocessed the reads with MiXCR, giving one entry per CDR3 protein. The table includes 650,000 to 900,000 distinct CDR3 sequences, approximately 30% detected once. Germline CDR1 and CDR2: DFQATT and SNEGSKA (reference sequence). This CDR3 is built from 13 residues. V lost 3 bases and J 8 bases, leaving 15 bases between the germline ends. Of note for this clonotype: What it binds is not known.

The sequence was obtained from a human donor in good health (CMV status not recorded). Some clones in this sample may be carry-over from other donors' samples. Sequencing was performed on cultured CD8+ T cells from PBMCs, taken from culture after CMV antigen stimulation. This sequence joins TRBV20-1 and TRBJ2-3; D call uncertain. In DNA, the CDR3 is TGCAGTGCTAGCGGTGGAGCGTCTGTTACGCAGTATTTT. Translated: CSASGGASVTQYF.